This paragraph reports one TCR beta chain. This entry comes from a study of cytomegalovirus exposure and HLA in healthy donors. From germline, CDR1 is MGHRA and CDR2 YSYEKL. The length of the CDR3 is 15 residues. The V and J ends lost 4 bases and 9 bases, in that order; junction bases with no gene match: 12. It was with 60 Vbeta and 13 Jbeta primers that the PCR ran. Clones were sequenced by immunoSEQ multiplex PCR, and TCRdb holds only the in-frame ones, with some missing. The repertoire holds around 170,000 clones, with roughly three quarters as singletons. Specimen: PBMCs. The receptor's source is a woman aged 25 to 39 in good health and CMV-seropositive. V and J are TRBV4-1 and TRBJ2-1, with TRBD2 matching over 7 bases. CDR3 loop: CASSPGTTGRGEQFF. In DNA, the CDR3 is TGCGCCAGCAGCCCCGGGACTACGGGCAGAGGTGAGCAGTTCTTC.